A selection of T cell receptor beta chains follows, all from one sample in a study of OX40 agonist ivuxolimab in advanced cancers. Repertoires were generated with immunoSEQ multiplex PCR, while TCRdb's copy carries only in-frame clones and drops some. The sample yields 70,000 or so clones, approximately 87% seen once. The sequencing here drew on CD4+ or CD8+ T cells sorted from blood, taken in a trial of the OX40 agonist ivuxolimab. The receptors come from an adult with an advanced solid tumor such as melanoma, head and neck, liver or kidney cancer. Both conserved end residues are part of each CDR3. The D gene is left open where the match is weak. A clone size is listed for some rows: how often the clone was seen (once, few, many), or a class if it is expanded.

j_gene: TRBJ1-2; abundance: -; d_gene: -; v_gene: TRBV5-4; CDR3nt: TGTGCCAGCAGCTTGGGACCAGGGGATTTCTATGGCTACACCTTC; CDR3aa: CASSLGPGDFYGYTF
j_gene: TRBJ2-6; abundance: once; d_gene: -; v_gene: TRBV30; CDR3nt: TGTGCCTGGAGTAGAACCGGGACCTCCTCTGGGGCCAACGTCCTGACTTTC; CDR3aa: CAWSRTGTSSGANVLTF
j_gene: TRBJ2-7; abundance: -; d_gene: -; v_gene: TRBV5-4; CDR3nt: TGTGCCAGCAGCAAGGATTACTCCTACGAGCAGTACTTC; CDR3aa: CASSKDYSYEQYF
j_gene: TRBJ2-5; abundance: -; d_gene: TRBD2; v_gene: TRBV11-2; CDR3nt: TGTGCCAGCAGCCGCCCGGGACTAGCAGTCACGAAGACCCAGTACTTC; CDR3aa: CASSRPGLAVTKTQYF
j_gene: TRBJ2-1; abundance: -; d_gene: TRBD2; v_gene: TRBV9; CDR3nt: TGTGCCAGCGCCCGTGGTGCTAGCGGGTGGGACCACGAGCAGTTCTTC; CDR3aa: CASARGASGWDHEQFF
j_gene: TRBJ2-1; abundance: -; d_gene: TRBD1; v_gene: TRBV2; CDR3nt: TGTGCCAGCAGCCCCCGACAGGGTTCCTACAATGAGCAGTTCTTC; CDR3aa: CASSPRQGSYNEQFF
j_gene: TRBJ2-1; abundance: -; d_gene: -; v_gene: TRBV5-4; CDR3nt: TGTGCCAGCGCGGGGAACCTTTACAATGAGCAGTTCTTC; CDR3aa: CASAGNLYNEQFF
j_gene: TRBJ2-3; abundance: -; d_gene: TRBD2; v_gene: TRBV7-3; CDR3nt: TGTGCCAGCAGCCCCAACCCGTCTAGCGGGAGGGGGAATACGCAGTATTTT; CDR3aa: CASSPNPSSGRGNTQYF
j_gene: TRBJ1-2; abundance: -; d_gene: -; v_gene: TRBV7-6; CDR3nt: TGTGCCAGCAGCCGGAAGGATTTTGCTTCTGGCGGCTACACCTTC; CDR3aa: CASSRKDFASGGYTF
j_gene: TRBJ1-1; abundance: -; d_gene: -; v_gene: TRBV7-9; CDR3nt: TGTGCCAGCAGCTGGGGTTTTGCAGGGGACTTGAACACTGAAGCTTTCTTT; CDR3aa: CASSWGFAGDLNTEAFF
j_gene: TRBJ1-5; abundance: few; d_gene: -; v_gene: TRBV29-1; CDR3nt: TGCAGCGTTGAAGAAGGGGGGAATCAGCCCCAGCATTTT; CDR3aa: CSVEEGGNQPQHF
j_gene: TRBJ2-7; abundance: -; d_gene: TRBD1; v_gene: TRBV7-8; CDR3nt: TGTGCCAGCAGCTTAGTAGGGACAGGGAAATCCGGGCCCTACGAGCAGTACTTC; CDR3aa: CASSLVGTGKSGPYEQYF
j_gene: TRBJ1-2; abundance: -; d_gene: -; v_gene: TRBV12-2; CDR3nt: TGTGCAAGTCGCTTAATGACCGAACACTATGGCTACACCTTC; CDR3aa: CASRLMTEHYGYTF
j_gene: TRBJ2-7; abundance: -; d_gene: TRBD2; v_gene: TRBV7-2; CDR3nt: TGTGCCAGCAGCTTTGAACTAGCGGGAGAGACCTACGAGCAGTACTTC; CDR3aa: CASSFELAGETYEQYF
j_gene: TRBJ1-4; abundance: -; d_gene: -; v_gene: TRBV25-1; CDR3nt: TGTGCCAGCAGTGAATATGGACGGTTTAATGAAAAACTGTTTTTT; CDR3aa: CASSEYGRFNEKLFF
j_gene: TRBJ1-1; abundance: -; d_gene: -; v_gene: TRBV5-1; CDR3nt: TGCGCCAGCAGCTTGTGGGCAGACCTCGGGAACACTGAAGCTTTCTTT; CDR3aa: CASSLWADLGNTEAFF
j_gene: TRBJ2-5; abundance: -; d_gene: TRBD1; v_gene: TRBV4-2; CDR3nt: TGTGCCAGCAGCCAAGGGCCGGGACAGGGGGACTTGAAGACCCAGTACTTC; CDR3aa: CASSQGPGQGDLKTQYF
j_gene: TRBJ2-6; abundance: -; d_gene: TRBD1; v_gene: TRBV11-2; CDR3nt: TGTGCCAGCAGCCGGCCGACAGGGGAAAGCTCTGGGGCCAACGTCCTGACTTTC; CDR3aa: CASSRPTGESSGANVLTF
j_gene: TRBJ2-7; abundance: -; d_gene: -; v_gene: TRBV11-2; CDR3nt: TGTGCCAGCAGCCGAGGGGGCTACGAGCAGTACTTC; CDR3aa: CASSRGGYEQYF
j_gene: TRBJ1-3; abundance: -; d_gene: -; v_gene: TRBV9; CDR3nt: TGTGCCAGCAGCGTAGAGTTGTCAGGGAACACCATATATTTT; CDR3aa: CASSVELSGNTIYF
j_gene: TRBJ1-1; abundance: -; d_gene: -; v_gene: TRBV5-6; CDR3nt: TGTGCCAGCAGCACCTGGCGCGGGGGCACTGAAGCTTTCTTT; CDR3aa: CASSTWRGGTEAFF
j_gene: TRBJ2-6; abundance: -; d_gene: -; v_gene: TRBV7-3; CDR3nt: TGTGCCAGCAGCATTACGACAGCCTCTGGGGCCAACGTCCTGACTTTC; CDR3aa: CASSITTASGANVLTF
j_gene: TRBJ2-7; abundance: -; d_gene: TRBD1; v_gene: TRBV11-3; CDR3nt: TGTGCCAGCAGCTTAGAGAGACAGGGTTTATACGAGCAGTACTTC; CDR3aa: CASSLERQGLYEQYF
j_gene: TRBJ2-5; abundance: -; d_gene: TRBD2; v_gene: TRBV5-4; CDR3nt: TGTGCCAGCAGCTTGGGTGCTAGCGGAATCCAAGAGACCCAGTACTTC; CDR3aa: CASSLGASGIQETQYF
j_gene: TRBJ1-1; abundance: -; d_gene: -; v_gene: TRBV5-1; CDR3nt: TGCGCCAGCAGCTTCGACAGGCCTATGAACACTGAAGCTTTCTTT; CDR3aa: CASSFDRPMNTEAFF
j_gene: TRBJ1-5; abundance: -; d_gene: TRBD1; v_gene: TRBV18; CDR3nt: TGTGCCAGCTCGTCATCGTCAGGGGGTCAGCCCCAGCATTTT; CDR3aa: CASSSSSGGQPQHF
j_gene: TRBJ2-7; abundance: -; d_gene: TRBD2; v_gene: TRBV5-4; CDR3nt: TGTGCCAGCAGCCAAGAAGAGCGGGGGACTTCCTACGAGCAGTACTTC; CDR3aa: CASSQEERGTSYEQYF
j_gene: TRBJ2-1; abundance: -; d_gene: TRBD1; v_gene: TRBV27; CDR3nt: TGTGCCAGCAGGCCTGCAGGGGGAAGATTACAGTTCTTC; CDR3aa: CASRPAGGRLQFF
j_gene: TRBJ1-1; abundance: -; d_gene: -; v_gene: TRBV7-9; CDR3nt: TGTGCCAGCAGCTCAGGGAGAGCGAACACTGAAGCTTTCTTT; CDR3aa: CASSSGRANTEAFF
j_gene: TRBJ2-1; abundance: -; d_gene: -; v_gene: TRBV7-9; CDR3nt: TGTGCCAGCAGCGCAATAGCGGAGAGGGCCGAATACAATGAGCAGTTCTTC; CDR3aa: CASSAIAERAEYNEQFF
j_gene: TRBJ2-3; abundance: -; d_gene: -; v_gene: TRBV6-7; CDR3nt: TGTGCCAGCAGCCCCAGGGTCCTTGCAGATACGCAGTATTTT; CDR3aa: CASSPRVLADTQYF
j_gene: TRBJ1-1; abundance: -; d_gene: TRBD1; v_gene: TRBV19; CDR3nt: TGTGCCAGTAGTATAGACACAGGGGTCGTGAACACTGAAGCTTTCTTT; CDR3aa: CASSIDTGVVNTEAFF
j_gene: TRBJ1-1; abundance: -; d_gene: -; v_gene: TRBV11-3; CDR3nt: TGTGCCAGCAGCTTAGGGGAGAACACTGAAGCTTTCTTT; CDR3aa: CASSLGENTEAFF
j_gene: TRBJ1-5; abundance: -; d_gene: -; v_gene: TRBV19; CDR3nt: TGTGCCAGTAAGGTGCCGGGACAATCTATTCAGCCCCAGCATTTT; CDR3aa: CASKVPGQSIQPQHF
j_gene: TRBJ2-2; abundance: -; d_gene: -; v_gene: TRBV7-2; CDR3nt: TGTGCCAGCAGCTTAGCGTGGGACACCGGGGAGCTGTTTTTT; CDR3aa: CASSLAWDTGELFF
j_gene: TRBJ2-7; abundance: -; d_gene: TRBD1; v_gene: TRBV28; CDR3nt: TGTGCCAGCAGACGCAGACAGGGTTACTACGAGCAGTACTTC; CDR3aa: CASRRRQGYYEQYF
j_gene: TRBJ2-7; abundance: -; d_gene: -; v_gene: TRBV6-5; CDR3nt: TGTGCCAGCAGCTACACCGCAGGGGTCCCCGGATACGAGCAGTACTTC; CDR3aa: CASSYTAGVPGYEQYF
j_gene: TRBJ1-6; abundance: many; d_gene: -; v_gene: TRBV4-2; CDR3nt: TGTGCCAGCAGCCTAGGGGATCGAAATAATTCACCCCTCCACTTT; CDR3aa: CASSLGDRNNSPLHF
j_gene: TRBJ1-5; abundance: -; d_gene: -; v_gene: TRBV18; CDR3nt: TGTGCCAGCTCACCACAGGGCAGACCTAGCAATCAGCCCCAGCATTTT; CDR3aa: CASSPQGRPSNQPQHF
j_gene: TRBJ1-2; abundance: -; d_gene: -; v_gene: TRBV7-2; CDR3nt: TGTGCCAGCAGCTTCCCGACGGTCGGTTATGGCTACACCTTC; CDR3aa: CASSFPTVGYGYTF
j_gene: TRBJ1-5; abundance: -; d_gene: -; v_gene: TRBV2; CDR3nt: TGTGCCAGCCAGGACACCATCAATCAGCCCCAGCATTTT; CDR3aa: CASQDTINQPQHF